Listed below are T cell receptor beta chains from one sample, sequenced in a study of blood T cell repertoires in COVID-19. Clones were sequenced by immunoSEQ multiplex PCR, and TCRdb holds only the in-frame ones, with some missing. The data show roughly 150,000 clones, 84% seen once. Sequenced: peripheral blood. The receptors here all came from a human donor in a cohort sampled during active COVID-19. CDR3s include the opening cysteine and the closing phenylalanine or tryptophan. The D gene is left open where the match is weak. Where a row states a size, it is once, few, many or the class of an expanded clone; other rows omit it.

TRBD2,TRBJ2-1,TRBV7-2,few,TGTGCCAGCAGCTTAGTCGGAGCGGGAGCAGGCGGTGAGCAGTTCTTC,CASSLVGAGAGGEQFF
.,TRBJ1-1,TRBV28,once,TGTGCCAGCCAGGGGTATTCGTCTGAAGCTTTCTTT,CASQGYSSEAFF
.,TRBJ2-2,TRBV9,.,TGTGCCAGCAGCCCGAGGACTGCGAACACCGGGGAGCTGTTTTTT,CASSPRTANTGELFF
.,TRBJ2-2,TRBV5-1,.,TGCGCCAGCAGCTGGAGGGGGACAGCGAACACCGGGGAGCTGTTTTTT,CASSWRGTANTGELFF
TRBD1,TRBJ1-5,TRBV19,once,TGTGCCAGTACCATGGTACAGGGGGGTAGTCGCAATCAGCCCCAGCATTTT,CASTMVQGGSRNQPQHF
.,TRBJ1-3,TRBV7-3,.,TGTGCCAGCAGCTTAAGTGGCCAGGGAAACACCATATATTTT,CASSLSGQGNTIYF
TRBD1,TRBJ1-6,TRBV5-1,.,TGCGCCAGCAGCTTGGGGGACAGATATAATTCACCCCTCCACTTT,CASSLGDRYNSPLHF
TRBD1,TRBJ1-5,TRBV10-3,.,TGTGCCATCAGTGAGTCGGACAGGGTTAGTCAGCCCCAGCATTTT,CAISESDRVSQPQHF
.,TRBJ2-1,TRBV24-1,few,TGTGCCACCAGTGATTCAGGGGGGAGGAATGAGCAGTTCTTC,CATSDSGGRNEQFF
.,TRBJ2-3,TRBV5-1,.,TGCGCCAGCAGCCCGATCACGGCAGATACGCAGTATTTT,CASSPITADTQYF
.,TRBJ2-2,TRBV9,.,TGTGCCAGCAGCGTTCGGGGGGACACTATAACCGGGGAGCTGTTTTTT,CASSVRGDTITGELFF
.,TRBJ1-2,TRBV24-1,.,TGTGCCACCAGTGATTCGGTGGGATCGGGGGGCTACACCTTC,CATSDSVGSGGYTF
TRBD2,TRBJ2-3,TRBV18,.,TGTGCCAGCTCACTTAGCGGGCAGGATACGCAGTATTTT,CASSLSGQDTQYF
TRBD2,TRBJ2-1,TRBV9,.,TGTGCCAGCAGCGTAGCTGGGACTATAAACAATGAGCAGTTCTTC,CASSVAGTINNEQFF